A selection of T cell receptor beta chains follows, all from one sample in a study of blood T cell repertoires in COVID-19. Profiling relied on immunoSEQ multiplex PCR, and the TCRdb table lists in-frame clones only, not all of them. This sample yields around 140,000 clones, of which 84% are seen a single time; about 40% belongs to the top ten. The sequenced material came from peripheral blood. Receptors originate from a human donor in a cohort sampled during active COVID-19. Both conserved end residues are part of each CDR3. D genes are given only for firm matches. Not all rows give a size; the values are once, few, many and, for expanded clones, a class.

V: TRBV19
J: TRBJ1-1
size: .
D: TRBD1
DNA: TGTGCCAGTAGAGGACAGGGGGCGACCACTGAAGCTTTCTTT
CDR3: CASRGQGATTEAFF

V: TRBV19
J: TRBJ2-6
size: .
D: TRBD1
DNA: TGTGCCAGTAGTATGCCGGGACAGGGGTACGGGGCCAACGTCCTGACTTTC
CDR3: CASSMPGQGYGANVLTF

V: TRBV5-8
J: TRBJ2-5
size: .
D: TRBD2
DNA: TGTGCCAGCAGCACGGGACTAGCGGGAGAAGAGACCCAGTACTTC
CDR3: CASSTGLAGEETQYF

V: TRBV4-3
J: TRBJ2-5
size: .
D: .
DNA: TGCGCCAGCAGCCAAGATCGTAGGAGGACCCAGTACTTC
CDR3: CASSQDRRRTQYF

V: TRBV5-1
J: TRBJ2-5
size: .
D: .
DNA: TGCGCCAGCAGCTTGGAAGCGCCCCTCCAAGAGACCCAGTACTTC
CDR3: CASSLEAPLQETQYF

V: TRBV28
J: TRBJ1-3
size: .
D: TRBD1
DNA: TGTGCCAGCAGTCCCCTCAGGACAGGGATGGGAAACACCATATATTTT
CDR3: CASSPLRTGMGNTIYF

V: TRBV7-9
J: TRBJ1-2
size: .
D: .
DNA: TGTGCCAGCAGCTTTTCCGGGTTAGGAGGCTACACCTTC
CDR3: CASSFSGLGGYTF

V: TRBV9
J: TRBJ2-2
size: .
D: .
DNA: TGTGCCAGCAGCGTAGTTTCGGGGGTGAACACCGGGGAGCTGTTTTTT
CDR3: CASSVVSGVNTGELFF

V: TRBV2
J: TRBJ1-2
size: once
D: TRBD1
DNA: TGTGCCAGCAGTCGGGACAGCGCCTATGGCTACACCTTC
CDR3: CASSRDSAYGYTF

V: TRBV4-2
J: TRBJ2-1
size: .
D: TRBD2
DNA: TGTGCCAGCAGCCCCCGGACTAGCGGGAGCTACAATGAGCAGTTCTTC
CDR3: CASSPRTSGSYNEQFF

V: TRBV6-2/TRBV6-3
J: TRBJ2-1
size: .
D: TRBD2
DNA: TGTGCCAGCAGTAACAAGTTCGGGGGGGTGCTGGATGAGCAGTTCTTC
CDR3: CASSNKFGGVLDEQFF

V: TRBV4-1
J: TRBJ2-3
size: .
D: TRBD2
DNA: TGCGCCAGCAGCCAAGATCTGAGTAGCGGGGGCACAGATACGCAGTATTTT
CDR3: CASSQDLSSGGTDTQYF

V: TRBV5-1
J: TRBJ2-3
size: .
D: TRBD2
DNA: TGCGCCAGCAGCCTAGGACTAGCGGGAGGCCCCACAGATACGCAGTATTTT
CDR3: CASSLGLAGGPTDTQYF

V: TRBV4-3
J: TRBJ1-2
size: .
D: .
DNA: TGCGCCAGCAGCCAAGATCTGGGACACCTACACACCTTC
CDR3: CASSQDLGHLHTF

V: TRBV6-1
J: TRBJ2-3
size: .
D: TRBD1
DNA: TGTGCCAGCAGTGACGACAGGGCACCCTTCCCCACAGATACGCAGTATTTT
CDR3: CASSDDRAPFPTDTQYF

V: TRBV7-2
J: TRBJ1-1
size: .
D: .
DNA: TGTGCCAGCAGGTGGACAGCCCTGAACACTGAAGCTTTCTTT
CDR3: CASRWTALNTEAFF

V: TRBV29-1
J: TRBJ2-3
size: .
D: .
DNA: TGCAGTCCTAGCCGTCTCTACACAGATACGCAGTATTTT
CDR3: CSPSRLYTDTQYF

V: TRBV5-1
J: TRBJ1-1
size: .
D: TRBD1
DNA: TGCGCCAGCAGCGAAAGGACAGGGGGCACTGAAGCTTTCTTT
CDR3: CASSERTGGTEAFF

V: TRBV4-1
J: TRBJ1-1
size: .
D: .
DNA: TGCGCCAGCAGCCGAGGGGACACCTACACTGAAGCTTTCTTT
CDR3: CASSRGDTYTEAFF

V: TRBV5-6
J: TRBJ2-2
size: .
D: TRBD1
DNA: TGTGCCAGCAGCTCCCGGGACAGGGAGTACACCGGGGAGCTGTTTTTT
CDR3: CASSSRDREYTGELFF

V: TRBV7-2
J: TRBJ1-1
size: once
D: .
DNA: TGTGCCAGCAGCTTATCAGGGGTTCGTGGTGCGAACACTGAAGCTTTCTTT
CDR3: CASSLSGVRGANTEAFF

V: TRBV7-9
J: TRBJ1-4
size: .
D: .
DNA: TGTGCCAGCAGCTTTGGACAGAGTAATGAAAAACTGTTTTTT
CDR3: CASSFGQSNEKLFF

V: TRBV3-1/TRBV3-2
J: TRBJ2-1
size: .
D: TRBD2
DNA: TGTGCCAGCAGCCAAGATTTCGGCTCGGGGGGGGTCAATGAGCAGTTCTTC
CDR3: CASSQDFGSGGVNEQFF

V: TRBV7-3
J: TRBJ2-2
size: .
D: .
DNA: TGTGCCAGCAGCTCCGCCGGTCCCGGGGAGCTGTTTTTT
CDR3: CASSSAGPGELFF

V: TRBV18
J: TRBJ2-2
size: .
D: .
DNA: TGTGCCAGCTCACCACAATCCGCGGCCGGGGAGCTGTTTTTT
CDR3: CASSPQSAAGELFF

V: TRBV7-8
J: TRBJ2-5
size: .
D: .
DNA: TGTGCCAGCAACCGATTGGGGGCCGGAGGGACCCAGTACTTC
CDR3: CASNRLGAGGTQYF

V: TRBV4-1
J: TRBJ2-1
size: .
D: .
DNA: TGCGCCAGCAGCCAAGTTGGCCACGATCCCTACAATGAGCAGTTCTTC
CDR3: CASSQVGHDPYNEQFF

V: TRBV3-1/TRBV3-2
J: TRBJ2-2
size: .
D: TRBD2
DNA: TGTGCCAGCAGCCATAATCACCCGGGACTAGCGCAATTTACCGGGGAGCTGTTTTTT
CDR3: CASSHNHPGLAQFTGELFF

V: TRBV7-6
J: TRBJ1-2
size: .
D: .
DNA: TGTGCCAGCAGCCAACAGGGAATCGGCTACACCTTC
CDR3: CASSQQGIGYTF

V: TRBV10-3
J: TRBJ1-1
size: .
D: .
DNA: TGTGCCATCAGTGAGTCGAGCGGGGTTGGAACTGAAGCTTTCTTT
CDR3: CAISESSGVGTEAFF

V: TRBV19
J: TRBJ1-5
size: .
D: TRBD1
DNA: TGTGCCAGTACCCGGGACAGGGGGCTAACTCAGCCCCAGCATTTT
CDR3: CASTRDRGLTQPQHF

V: TRBV9
J: TRBJ1-2
size: .
D: .
DNA: TGTGCCAGCAGCGTAGGGCGGGGCACGAACTATGGCTACACCTTC
CDR3: CASSVGRGTNYGYTF

V: TRBV7-9
J: TRBJ2-1
size: .
D: .
DNA: TGTGCCAGCAGCTTAGGGGTTTCCCCTAGGTCCGAATTCAATGAGCAGTTCTTC
CDR3: CASSLGVSPRSEFNEQFF

V: TRBV6-5
J: TRBJ1-2
size: .
D: TRBD1
DNA: TGTGCCAGCATGCCGACAGGGAACTATGGCTACACCTTC
CDR3: CASMPTGNYGYTF